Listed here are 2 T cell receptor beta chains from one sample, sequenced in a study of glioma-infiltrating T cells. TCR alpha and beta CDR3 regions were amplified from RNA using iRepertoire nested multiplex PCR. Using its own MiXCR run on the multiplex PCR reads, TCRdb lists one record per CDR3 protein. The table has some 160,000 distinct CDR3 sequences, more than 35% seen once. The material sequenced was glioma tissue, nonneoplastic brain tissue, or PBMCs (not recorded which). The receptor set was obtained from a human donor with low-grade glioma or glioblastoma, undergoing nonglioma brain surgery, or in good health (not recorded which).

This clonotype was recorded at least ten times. The chain's CDR3 is CSATPGTSDYEQYF. CDR3 nucleotides: TGCAGTGCCACTCCCGGGACTAGCGACTACGAGCAGTACTTC. The chain uses TRBV20-1 and TRBJ2-7, with 10 bases aligning to TRBD2. Germline CDR1 and CDR2: DFQATT and SNEGSKA (reference sequence). The junction had 8 bases not matched to a gene; V was cut back by 6 bases and J by 3 bases. The CDR3 runs to 14 residues.

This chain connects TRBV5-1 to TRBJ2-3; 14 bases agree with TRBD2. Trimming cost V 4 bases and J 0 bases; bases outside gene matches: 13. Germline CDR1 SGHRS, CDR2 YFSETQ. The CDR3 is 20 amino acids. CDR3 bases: TGCGCCAGCAGCCCTGCCCCAGGGACTAGCGGGAGTTTAAGCACAGATACGCAGTATTTT. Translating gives CASSPAPGTSGSLSTDTQYF.